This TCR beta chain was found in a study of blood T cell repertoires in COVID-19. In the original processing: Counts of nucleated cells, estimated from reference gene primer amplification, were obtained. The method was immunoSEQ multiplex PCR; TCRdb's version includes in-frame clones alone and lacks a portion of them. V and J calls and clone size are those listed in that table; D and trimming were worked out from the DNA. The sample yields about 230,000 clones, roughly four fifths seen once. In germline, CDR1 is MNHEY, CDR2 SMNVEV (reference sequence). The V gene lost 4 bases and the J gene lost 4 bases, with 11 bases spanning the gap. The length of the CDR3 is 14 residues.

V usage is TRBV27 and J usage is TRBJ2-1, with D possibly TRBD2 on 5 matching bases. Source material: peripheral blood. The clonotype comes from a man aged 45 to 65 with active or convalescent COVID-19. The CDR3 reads CASSSTGVYNEQFF. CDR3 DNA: TGTGCCAGCAGTTCCACCGGGGTATACAATGAGCAGTTCTTC.